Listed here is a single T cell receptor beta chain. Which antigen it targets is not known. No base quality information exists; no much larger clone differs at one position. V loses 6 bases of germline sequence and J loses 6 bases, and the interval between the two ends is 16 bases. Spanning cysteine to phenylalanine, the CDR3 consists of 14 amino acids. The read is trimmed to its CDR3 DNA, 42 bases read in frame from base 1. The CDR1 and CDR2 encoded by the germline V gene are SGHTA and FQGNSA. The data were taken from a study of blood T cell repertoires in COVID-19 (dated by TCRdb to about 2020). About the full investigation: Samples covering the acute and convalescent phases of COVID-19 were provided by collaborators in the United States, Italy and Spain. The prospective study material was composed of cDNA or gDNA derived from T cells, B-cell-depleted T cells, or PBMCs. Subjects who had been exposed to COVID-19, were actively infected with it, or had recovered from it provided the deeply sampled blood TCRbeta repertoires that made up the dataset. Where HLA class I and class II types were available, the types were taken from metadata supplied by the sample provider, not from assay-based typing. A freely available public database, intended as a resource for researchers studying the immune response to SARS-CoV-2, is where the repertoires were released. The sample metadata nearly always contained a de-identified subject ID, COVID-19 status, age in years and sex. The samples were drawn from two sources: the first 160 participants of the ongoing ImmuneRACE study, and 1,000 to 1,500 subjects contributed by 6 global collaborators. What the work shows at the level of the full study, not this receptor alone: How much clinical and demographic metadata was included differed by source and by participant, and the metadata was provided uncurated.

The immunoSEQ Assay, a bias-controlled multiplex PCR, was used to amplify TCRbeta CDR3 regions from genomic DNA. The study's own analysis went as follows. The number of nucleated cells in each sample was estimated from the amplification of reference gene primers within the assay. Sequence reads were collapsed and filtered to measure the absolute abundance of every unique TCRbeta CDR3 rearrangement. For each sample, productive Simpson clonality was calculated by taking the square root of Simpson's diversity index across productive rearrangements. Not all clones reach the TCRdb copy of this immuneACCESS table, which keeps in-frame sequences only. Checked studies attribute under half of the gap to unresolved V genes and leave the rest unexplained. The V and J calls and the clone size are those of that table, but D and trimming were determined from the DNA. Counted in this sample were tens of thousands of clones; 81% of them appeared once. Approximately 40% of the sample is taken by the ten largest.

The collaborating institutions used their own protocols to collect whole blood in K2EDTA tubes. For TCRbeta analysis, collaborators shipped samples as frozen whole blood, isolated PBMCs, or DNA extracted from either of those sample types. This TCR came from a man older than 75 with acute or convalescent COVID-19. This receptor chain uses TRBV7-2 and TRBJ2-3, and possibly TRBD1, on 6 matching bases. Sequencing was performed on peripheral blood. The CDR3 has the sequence CASRPNQGLDTQYF. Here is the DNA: TGTGCCAGCAGACCCAACCAGGGGTTGGATACGCAGTATTTT.